Below are 6 T cell receptor beta chains sequenced from a single sample in a study of T cell clonality in common variable immunodeficiency. Produced via immunoSEQ multiplex PCR; TCRdb's table is partial and in-frame only. This sample includes roughly 70,000 clones with no singletons; its ten biggest clones take up approximately 1.5%. The sample taken for sequencing was peripheral blood mononuclear cells. The receptors were gathered from a person between 18 and 75 years old in good health.

There are many counts of this clone. The CDR3 end lies 3 residues beyond the end of the read and is filled in from the germline J gene. This chain connects TRBV7-3 to TRBJ2-2; 9 bases agree with TRBD1. V trimming: 6 bases; J trimming: 6 bases; junction bases outside the gene matches: 8. This CDR3 has 15 residues. From germline, CDR1 is SGHTA and CDR2 FQGTGA. The sequenced CDR3 bases are TGTGCCAGCAGAAGGGACAGGGCATCGGCCGGGGAG. Residues: CASRRDRASAGE. The full-length CDR3 reads as CASRRDRASAGELFF.

This clone occurred many times. The read gets to within 3 residues of the CDR3 end, and the germline J gene fills in the rest. The V gene is TRBV7-9, the J gene TRBJ2-7; D possibly corresponds to TRBD2 (6 bases). This CDR3 spans 14 amino acids. Trimming stripped 1 base from V and 5 bases from J, with 12 bases between. Germline CDR1 and CDR2: SEHNR and FQNEAQ (reference sequence). CDR3 loop: CASSLVGGTHEQYF. The CDR3 DNA, read in part, is TGTGCCAGCAGCTTAGTTGGGGGGACCCACGAG.

This clone was recorded many times. The CDR3 end is not reached by the read, which stops 3 residues before it; the germline J gene fills it in. V and J are TRBV19 and TRBJ1-1; D not certain. This CDR3 spans 14 amino acids. Germline lookup yields CDR1 LNHDA and CDR2 SQIVND (reference sequence). V lost 0 bases, J lost 6 bases, and 11 bases lay in between. The chain's CDR3 is CASSIDLITAEAFF. The DNA read from the CDR3 is TGTGCCAGTAGTATAGATTTAATTACAGCTGAA.

This clone was counted at least ten times. The read ends 3 residues shy of where the CDR3 ends; the end is completed using the germline J gene. The gene calls are TRBV6-1 and TRBJ2-1, with a weak D call TRBD2 (6 bases). CDR3 length: 16 amino acids. V lost 4 bases to trimming and J lost 0 bases, with 13 bases between them. Germline V CDR1 and CDR2: MNHNS, SASEGT. Incomplete CDR3 DNA: TGTGCCAGCAGTGTCCTTGGGGGGAGCTCCTACAATGAG. The encoded protein is CASSVLGGSSYNE. The CDR3 reads in full as CASSVLGGSSYNEQFF.

In its sample, this clone was seen many times. The DNA ends 3 residues before the CDR3 does, and the rest of the CDR3 is filled in from the germline J gene. The rearrangement uses TRBV7-9 and TRBJ2-7; D unclear. The germline V gene encodes CDR1 SEHNR and CDR2 FQNEAQ (reference sequence). Trimming pared 4 bases from V and 2 bases from J, leaving 9 bases between. The CDR3 loop spans 13 amino acids. CDR3 DNA (partial): TGTGCCAGCAGCTCCCTTCTAGCCTACGAG. Translating it yields CASSSLLAYE. The entire CDR3 sequence reads CASSSLLAYEQYF.

A word on this clone: Read data end 3 residues before the CDR3 end; the end is taken from the germline J gene. V gene TRBV5-1 combines with J gene TRBJ2-5; 9 nucleotides match TRBD1. The ends lost 5 bases at V and 2 bases at J; junction bases unmatched: 7. The CDR3 consists of 15 residues. The germline V gene encodes CDR1 SGHRS and CDR2 YFSETQ. CDR3 DNA (partial): TGCGCCAGCAGAACCCTGGGGACAGGGCAAGAGACC. Translated: CASRTLGTGQET. The complete CDR3 reads CASRTLGTGQETQYF.